This note documents a single T cell receptor (beta chain) sequence. Its antigen remains unidentified. Clones were sequenced by immunoSEQ multiplex PCR, and TCRdb holds only the in-frame ones, with some missing. This sample carries 85,000 to 95,000 clones, about 88% of them seen once, and the ten largest clones take roughly 3.8%. This entry belongs to a study of identifying expanded T cells in peripheral blood. This CDR3 has 16 residues. CDR1 and CDR2 (germline): MNHNY, SVGAGI (reference sequence). With 4 bases removed from V and 2 bases from J, the gap between germline ends came to 16 bases. Whole-study results and caveats: Over two and four weeks, about 15 and 19 clones changed, versus roughly 1.1 between replicates.

The gene calls are TRBV6-6 and TRBJ2-3, with D possibly matching TRBD1 (5 bases). The TCR originated in a person between 18 and 69 years old in good health. Sequencing used blood. CDR3: CASSSPEGANTDTQYF. CDR3 DNA sequence: TGTGCCAGCAGTTCCCCGGAAGGGGCAAACACAGATACGCAGTATTTT.